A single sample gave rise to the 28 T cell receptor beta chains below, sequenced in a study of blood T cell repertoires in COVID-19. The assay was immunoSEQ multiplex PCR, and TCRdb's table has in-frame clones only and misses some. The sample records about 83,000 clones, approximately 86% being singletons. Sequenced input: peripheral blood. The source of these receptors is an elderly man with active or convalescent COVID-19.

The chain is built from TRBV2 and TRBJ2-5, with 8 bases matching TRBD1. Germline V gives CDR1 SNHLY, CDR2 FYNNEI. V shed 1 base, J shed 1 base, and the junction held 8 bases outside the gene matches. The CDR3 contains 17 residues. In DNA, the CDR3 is TGTGCCAGCAGTGAAGGAGGCCGCGGGACAGGCCAAGAGACCCAGTACTTC. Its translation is CASSEGGRGTGQETQYF.

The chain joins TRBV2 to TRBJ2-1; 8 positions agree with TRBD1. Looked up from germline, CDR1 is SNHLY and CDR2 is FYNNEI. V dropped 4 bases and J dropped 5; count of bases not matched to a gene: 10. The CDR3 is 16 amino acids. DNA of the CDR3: TGTGCCAGCAGTGGGGTCTGGGACAGGAGAGACAATGAGCAGTTCTTC. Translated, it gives CASSGVWDRRDNEQFF.

The CDR3 nucleotides are TGTGCCAGCAGCTCCCGAGGGCATGGAAACACCATATATTTT. Translated, it gives CASSSRGHGNTIYF. The genes are TRBV6-2 or TRBV6-3 and TRBJ1-3, with unresolved D. The CDR3 length is 14 residues. Trimming shortened V by 6 bases and J by 3 bases, and 12 bases separated the two germline ends. Per germline, CDR1 MNHEY and CDR2 SVGEGT.

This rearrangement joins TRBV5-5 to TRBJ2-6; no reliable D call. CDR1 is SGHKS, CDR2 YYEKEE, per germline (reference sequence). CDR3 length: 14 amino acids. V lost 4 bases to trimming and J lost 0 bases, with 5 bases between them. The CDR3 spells CASSPLSGANVLTF. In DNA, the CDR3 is TGTGCCAGCAGCCCCCTCTCTGGGGCCAACGTCCTGACTTTC.

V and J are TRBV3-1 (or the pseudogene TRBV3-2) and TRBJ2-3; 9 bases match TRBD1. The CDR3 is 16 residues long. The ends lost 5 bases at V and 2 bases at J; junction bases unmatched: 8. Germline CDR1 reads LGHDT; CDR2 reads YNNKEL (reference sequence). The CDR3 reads CASSSPGTGNTDTQYF. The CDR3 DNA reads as TGTGCCAGCAGCTCTCCCGGGACAGGGAACACAGATACGCAGTATTTT.

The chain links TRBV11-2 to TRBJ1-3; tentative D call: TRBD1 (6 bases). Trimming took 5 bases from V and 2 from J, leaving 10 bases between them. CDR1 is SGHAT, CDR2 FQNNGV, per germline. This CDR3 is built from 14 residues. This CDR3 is CASSPQGTGNTIYF. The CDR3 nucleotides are TGTGCCAGCAGCCCTCAGGGGACTGGAAACACCATATATTTT.

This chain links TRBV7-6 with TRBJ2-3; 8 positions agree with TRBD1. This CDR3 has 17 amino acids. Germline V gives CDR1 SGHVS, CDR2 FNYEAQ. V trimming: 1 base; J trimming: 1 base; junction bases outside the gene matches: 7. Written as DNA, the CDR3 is TGTGCCAGCAGCTTAGGTGGCAGGGGGCGGGGCACAGATACGCAGTATTTT. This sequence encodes CASSLGGRGRGTDTQYF.

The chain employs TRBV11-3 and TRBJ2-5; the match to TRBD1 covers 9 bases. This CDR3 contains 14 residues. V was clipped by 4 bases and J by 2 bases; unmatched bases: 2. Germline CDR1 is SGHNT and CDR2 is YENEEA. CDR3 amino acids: CASSSDRGQETQYF. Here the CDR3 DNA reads TGTGCCAGCAGCTCTGACAGGGGGCAAGAGACCCAGTACTTC.

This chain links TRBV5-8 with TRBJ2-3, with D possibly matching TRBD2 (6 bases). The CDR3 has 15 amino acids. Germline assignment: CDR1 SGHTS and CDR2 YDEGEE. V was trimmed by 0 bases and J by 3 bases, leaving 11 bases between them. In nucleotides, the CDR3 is TGTGCCAGCAGCTTGGCTAGGGCGGGGACAGATACGCAGTATTTT. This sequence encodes CASSLARAGTDTQYF.

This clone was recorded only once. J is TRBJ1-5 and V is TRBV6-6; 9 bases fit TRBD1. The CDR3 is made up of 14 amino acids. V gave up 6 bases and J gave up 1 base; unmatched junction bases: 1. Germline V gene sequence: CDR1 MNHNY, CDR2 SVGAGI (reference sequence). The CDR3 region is CASRDRGSNQPQHF. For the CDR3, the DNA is TGTGCCAGCAGGGACAGGGGCAGCAATCAGCCCCAGCATTTT.

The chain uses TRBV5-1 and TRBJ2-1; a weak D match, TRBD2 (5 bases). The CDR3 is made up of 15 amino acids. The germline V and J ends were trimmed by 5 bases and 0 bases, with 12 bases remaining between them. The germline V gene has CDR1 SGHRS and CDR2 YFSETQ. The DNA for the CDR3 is TGCGCCAGCAGTCTTCAAGCGGTCTCCTACAATGAGCAGTTCTTC. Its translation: CASSLQAVSYNEQFF.

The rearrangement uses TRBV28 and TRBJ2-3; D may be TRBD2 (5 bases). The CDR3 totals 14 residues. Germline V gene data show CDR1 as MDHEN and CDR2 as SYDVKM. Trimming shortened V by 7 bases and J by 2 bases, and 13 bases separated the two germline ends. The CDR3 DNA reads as TGTGCCAGCAAGCGGCGACCATTCACAGATACGCAGTATTTT. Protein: CASKRRPFTDTQYF.

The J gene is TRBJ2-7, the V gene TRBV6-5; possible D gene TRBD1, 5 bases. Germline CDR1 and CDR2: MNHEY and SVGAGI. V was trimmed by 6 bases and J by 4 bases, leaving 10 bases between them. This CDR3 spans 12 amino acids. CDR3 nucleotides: TGTGCCAGCAGCCGACAGAATTACGAGCAGTACGTC. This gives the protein CASSRQNYEQYV.

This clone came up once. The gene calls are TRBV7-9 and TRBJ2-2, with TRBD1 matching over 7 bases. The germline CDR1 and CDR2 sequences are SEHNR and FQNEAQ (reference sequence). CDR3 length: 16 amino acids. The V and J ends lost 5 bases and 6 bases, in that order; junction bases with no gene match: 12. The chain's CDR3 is CASSNPSGTDAGELFF. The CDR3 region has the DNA TGTGCCAGCAGCAACCCTTCCGGGACAGACGCCGGGGAGCTGTTTTTT.

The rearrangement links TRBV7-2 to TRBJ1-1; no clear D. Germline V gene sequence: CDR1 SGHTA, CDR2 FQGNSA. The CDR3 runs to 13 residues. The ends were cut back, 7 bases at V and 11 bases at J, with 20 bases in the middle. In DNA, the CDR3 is TGTGCCAGCACCCCTGGGAGCAGCCAGAGGGCTTTCTTT. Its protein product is CASTPGSSQRAFF.

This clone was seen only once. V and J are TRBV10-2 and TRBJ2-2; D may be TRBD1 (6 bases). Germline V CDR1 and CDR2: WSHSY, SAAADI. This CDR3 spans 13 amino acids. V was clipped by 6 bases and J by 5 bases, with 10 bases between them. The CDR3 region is CASRNQGTGELFF. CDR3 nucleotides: TGCGCCAGCAGAAATCAGGGGACCGGGGAGCTGTTTTTT.

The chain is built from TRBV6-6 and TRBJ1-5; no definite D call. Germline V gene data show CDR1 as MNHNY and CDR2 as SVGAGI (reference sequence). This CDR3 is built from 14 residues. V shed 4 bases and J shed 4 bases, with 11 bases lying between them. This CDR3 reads CASSSTGGNQPQHF. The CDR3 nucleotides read TGTGCCAGCAGTTCGACCGGAGGGAATCAGCCCCAGCATTTT.

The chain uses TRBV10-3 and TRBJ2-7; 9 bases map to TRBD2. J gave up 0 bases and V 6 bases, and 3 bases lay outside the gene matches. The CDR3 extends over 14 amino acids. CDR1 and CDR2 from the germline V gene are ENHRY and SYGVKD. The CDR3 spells CAISLSGSSYEQYV. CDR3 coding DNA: TGTGCCATCAGCCTTAGCGGGAGCTCCTACGAGCAGTACGTC.

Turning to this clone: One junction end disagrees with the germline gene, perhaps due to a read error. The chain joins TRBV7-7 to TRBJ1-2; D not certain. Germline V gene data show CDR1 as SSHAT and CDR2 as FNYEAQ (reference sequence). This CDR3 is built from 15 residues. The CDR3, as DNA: TGTGCTAGCAGCCGCACGGCGTTATGGAGTCGCGGCTACACCTTC. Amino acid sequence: CASSRTALWSRGYTF.

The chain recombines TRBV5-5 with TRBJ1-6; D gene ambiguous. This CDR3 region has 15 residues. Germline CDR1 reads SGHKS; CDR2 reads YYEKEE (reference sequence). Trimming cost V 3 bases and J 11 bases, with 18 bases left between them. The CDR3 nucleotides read TGTGCCAGCAGCTCAGGCGCTTCGAGCAACCCACCCCTCCACTTT. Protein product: CASSSGASSNPPLHF.

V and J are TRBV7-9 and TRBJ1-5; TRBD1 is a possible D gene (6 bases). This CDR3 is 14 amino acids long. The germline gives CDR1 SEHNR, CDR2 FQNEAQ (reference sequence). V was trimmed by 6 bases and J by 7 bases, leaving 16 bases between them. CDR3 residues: CASSLPGVSQPQHF. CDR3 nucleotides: TGTGCCAGCAGTTTACCAGGGGTTTCACAGCCCCAGCATTTT.

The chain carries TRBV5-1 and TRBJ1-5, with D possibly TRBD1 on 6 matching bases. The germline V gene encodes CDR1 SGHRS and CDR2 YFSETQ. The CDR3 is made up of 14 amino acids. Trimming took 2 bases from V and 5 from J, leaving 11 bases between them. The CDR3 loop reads CASSFGGADQPQHF. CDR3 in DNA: TGCGCCAGCAGCTTTGGGGGGGCGGATCAGCCCCAGCATTTT.

The CDR3 coding sequence is TGTGCCAGTATCCCTCGAGGGAGGACAGATACGCAGTATTTT. Residues: CASIPRGRTDTQYF. This chain connects TRBV19 to TRBJ2-3, with a possible D match to TRBD2 (6 bases). With 7 bases removed from V and 3 bases from J, the gap between germline ends came to 14 bases. The germline V gene encodes CDR1 LNHDA and CDR2 SQIVND (reference sequence). CDR3 size: 14 residues.

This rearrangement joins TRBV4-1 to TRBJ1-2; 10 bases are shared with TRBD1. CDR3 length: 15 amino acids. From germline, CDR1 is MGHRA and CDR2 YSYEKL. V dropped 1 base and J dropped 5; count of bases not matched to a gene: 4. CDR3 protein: CASSQGSGQGYGYTF. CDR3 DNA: TGCGCCAGCAGCCAAGGGTCGGGACAGGGGTATGGCTACACCTTC.

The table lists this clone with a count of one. The chain's CDR3 is CASSVEGSSGRDTQYF. CDR3 DNA sequence: TGTGCCAGCAGCGTAGAAGGGTCTAGCGGGAGGGATACGCAGTATTTT. V gene TRBV9 combines with J gene TRBJ2-3, with TRBD2 matching 11 bases. The CDR3 loop spans 16 amino acids. J lost 6 bases, V lost 0 bases, and 6 bases had no gene match. In germline, CDR1 is SGDLS, CDR2 YYNGEE.

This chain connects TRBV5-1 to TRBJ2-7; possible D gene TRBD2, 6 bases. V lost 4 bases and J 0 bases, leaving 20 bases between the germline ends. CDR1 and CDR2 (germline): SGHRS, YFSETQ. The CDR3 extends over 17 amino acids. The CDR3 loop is CASSSGPGQASSYEQYV. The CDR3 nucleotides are TGCGCCAGCAGCAGCGGGCCCGGGCAGGCGAGCTCCTACGAGCAGTACGTC.

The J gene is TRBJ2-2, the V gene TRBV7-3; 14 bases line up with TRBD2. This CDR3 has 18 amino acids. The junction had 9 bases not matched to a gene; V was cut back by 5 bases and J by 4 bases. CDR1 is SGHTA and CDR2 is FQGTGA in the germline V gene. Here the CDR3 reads CASSQTSGREIGTGELFF. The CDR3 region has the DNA TGTGCCAGCAGCCAGACTAGCGGGAGGGAAATCGGCACCGGGGAGCTGTTTTTT.

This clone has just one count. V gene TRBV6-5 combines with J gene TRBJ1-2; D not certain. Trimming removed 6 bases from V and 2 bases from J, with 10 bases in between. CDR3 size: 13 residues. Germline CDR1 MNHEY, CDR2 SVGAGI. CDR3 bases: TGTGCCAGCAGCCCGACGGAGAACTATGGCTACACCTTC. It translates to CASSPTENYGYTF.